These 21 T cell receptor beta chains were sequenced from one sample in a study of shared T cell receptors in the human thymus. Here immunoSEQ multiplex PCR was the method, and the copy in TCRdb shows in-frame clones only, minus some. The sample has hundreds of thousands of clones, 70% to 90% seen once. The sample was also linked to a second study, of human thymus T cells.

Specimen: thymocytes. All receptors come from a boy less than two years old with a congenital heart defect.

The chain carries TRBV25-1 and TRBJ2-3; D not resolved. Germline loops: CDR1 MGHDK, CDR2 SYGVNS. Trimming removed 2 bases at V and 6 bases at J, with 18 bases between. The CDR3 length is 16 residues. The CDR3 region is CASSENTRPPGDTQYF. DNA of the CDR3: TGTGCCAGCAGTGAAAATACTCGACCCCCCGGGGATACGCAGTATTTT.

The chain couples TRBV19 to TRBJ2-7; a possible D gene is TRBD1 (6 bases). Germline V gene data show CDR1 as LNHDA and CDR2 as SQIVND (reference sequence). This CDR3 is built from 15 residues. Trimming stripped 7 bases from V and 4 bases from J, with 20 bases between. This CDR3 is CASKDLRDTSYEQYF. The CDR3 bases are TGTGCCAGTAAAGACCTTCGGGACACATCTTACGAGCAGTACTTC.

The J gene is TRBJ1-1, the V gene TRBV9; maybe TRBD1 (6 bases). From germline, CDR1 is SGDLS and CDR2 YYNGEE. This CDR3 contains 13 residues. With 0 bases removed from V and 6 bases from J, the gap between germline ends came to 9 bases. The CDR3 region is CASSVARGSEAFF. Here the CDR3 DNA reads TGTGCCAGCAGCGTAGCCAGGGGATCTGAAGCTTTCTTT. Using reference TRBV9 and TRBJ1-1 for the parts outside the CDR3, the full variable domain is DSGVTQTPKHLITATGQRVTLRCSPRSGDLSVYWYQQSLDQGLQFLIQYYNGEERAKGNILERFSAQQFPDLHSELNLSSLELGDSALYFCASSVARGSEAFFGQGTRLTVV.

The chain links TRBV11-2 to TRBJ2-7; D is possibly TRBD2 (5 bases). Germline CDR1 SGHAT, CDR2 FQNNGV. The CDR3 loop spans 15 amino acids. V was pared by 2 bases and J by 0 bases, with 11 bases between. The CDR3: CASSLTGIRSYEQYF. For the CDR3, the DNA is TGTGCCAGCAGCTTAACCGGGATCCGCTCCTACGAGCAGTACTTC.

The rearrangement links TRBV11-2 to TRBJ2-7; 8 nucleotides line up with TRBD1. The CDR3 is 13 amino acids. Germline-derived CDR1 and CDR2 are SGHAT and FQNNGV. V lost 6 bases, J lost 6 bases, and 7 bases stayed unmatched. In DNA, the CDR3 is TGTGCCAGCAGTTCGGACAGGGCCGCCGAGCAGTACTTC. This gives the protein CASSSDRAAEQYF. The full variable domain, with the rest looked up from reference TRBV11-2 and TRBJ2-7, is EAGVAQSPRYKIIEKRQSVAFWCNPISGHATLYWYQQILGQGPKLLIQFQNNGVVDDSQLPKDRFSAERLKGVDSTLKIQPAKLEDSAVYLCASSSDRAAEQYFGPGTRLTVT.

This chain links TRBV7-9 with TRBJ2-7, with TRBD2 matching 9 bases. The CDR3 runs 18 residues. Germline V lookup: CDR1 SEHNR, CDR2 FQNEAQ (reference sequence). V gave up 1 base and J gave up 0 bases; unmatched junction bases: 10. CDR3 in amino acids: CASSLVPNSGSFSYEQYF. The CDR3 nucleotides read TGTGCCAGCAGCTTAGTACCCAATAGCGGGAGTTTCTCCTACGAGCAGTACTTC.

V gene TRBV9 combines with J gene TRBJ2-3, with 7 bases that match TRBD2. After removal of 4 bases from V and 2 bases from J, the junction contained 7 bases not matched to a gene. The CDR3 spans 15 residues. Germline V CDR1 and CDR2: SGDLS, YYNGEE. The CDR3 here is CASSSPGLLTDTQYF. CDR3 nucleotide sequence: TGTGCCAGCAGCTCCCCGGGACTACTCACAGATACGCAGTATTTT.

The chain has TRBV18 and TRBJ2-3, with a tentative D call TRBD2 (5 bases). Trimming left V 0 bases short and J 4 bases short, with 17 bases between. Germline V gene data show CDR1 as KGHSH and CDR2 as LQKENI. This CDR3 spans 17 amino acids. Here the CDR3 reads CASSPPKPSHPPDTQYF. Written as DNA, the CDR3 is TGTGCCAGCTCACCACCGAAGCCTAGCCACCCACCAGATACGCAGTATTTT. The complete variable domain, with remaining parts taken from reference TRBV18 and TRBJ2-3, reads NAGVMQNPRHLVRRRGQEARLRCSPMKGHSHVYWYRQLPEEGLKFMVYLQKENIIDESGMPKERFSAEFPKEGPSILRIQQVVRGDSAAYFCASSPPKPSHPPDTQYFGPGTRLTVL.

The V call is TRBV11-3, the J call TRBJ1-1, with D possibly TRBD1 on 6 matching bases. CDR3 length: 14 residues. V was pared by 3 bases and J by 1 base, with 9 bases between. Germline-derived CDR1 and CDR2 are SGHNT and YENEEA. The DNA of the CDR3 is TGTGCCAGCAGCTTTCAGGGGTGGAACACTGAAGCTTTCTTT. The encoded protein is CASSFQGWNTEAFF. The entire variable domain, with the rest obtained from reference TRBV11-3 and TRBJ1-1, is as follows: EAGVVQSPRYKIIEKKQPVAFWCNPISGHNTLYWYLQNLGQGPELLIRYENEEAVDDSQLPKDRFSAERLKGVDSTLKIQPAELGDSAVYLCASSFQGWNTEAFFGQGTRLTVV.

The genes are TRBV15 and TRBJ1-3, with no clear D. Trimming stripped 3 bases from V and 4 bases from J, with 13 bases between. The CDR3 is made up of 15 amino acids. Germline V CDR1 and CDR2: LNHNV, YYDKDF (reference sequence). CDR3 residues: CATSRRPGGGNTIYF. CDR3 DNA: TGTGCCACCAGCAGGCGGCCGGGAGGGGGAAACACCATATATTTT.

The V call is TRBV27, the J call TRBJ2-1; D perhaps matches TRBD1 (6 bases). Germline CDR1 is MNHEY and CDR2 is SMNVEV (reference sequence). The CDR3 extends over 20 amino acids. Trimming shortened V by 5 bases and J by 6 bases, and 32 bases separated the two germline ends. The CDR3 reads CASSKRTDLRSLLGVNEQFF. The CDR3 DNA reads as TGTGCCAGCAGTAAAAGGACAGACCTTCGTTCCCTTCTAGGGGTCAATGAGCAGTTCTTC.

This clone was detected once. This chain connects TRBV2 to TRBJ2-7, with 7 bases aligning to TRBD2. The CDR3 extends over 14 amino acids. Trimming at V came to 5 bases and at J to 4 bases, leaving 8 bases not matched to a gene. Germline CDR1 is SNHLY and CDR2 is FYNNEI. This chain's CDR3 is CASSRGEGEYEQYF. The CDR3 coding sequence is TGTGCCAGCAGTCGAGGGGAGGGCGAATACGAGCAGTACTTC. The variable domain in full, completed from reference TRBV2 and TRBJ2-7, reads EPEVTQTPSHQVTQMGQEVILRCVPISNHLYFYWYRQILGQKVEFLVSFYNNEISEKSEIFDDQFSVERPDGSNFTLKIRSTKLEDSAMYFCASSRGEGEYEQYFGPGTRLTVT.

This rearrangement joins TRBV27 to TRBJ2-5, with a tentative D call TRBD2 (6 bases). Germline V gives CDR1 MNHEY, CDR2 SMNVEV (reference sequence). CDR3 length equals 14 residues. V lost 6 bases to trimming and J lost 3 bases, with 14 bases between them. CDR3 region: CASSRWRGKETQYF. In DNA form, the CDR3 reads TGTGCCAGCAGCCGGTGGCGGGGAAAAGAGACCCAGTACTTC.

V usage is TRBV27 and J usage is TRBJ2-2, with 9 bases matching TRBD1. Per germline, CDR1 MNHEY and CDR2 SMNVEV (reference sequence). V lost 2 bases to trimming and J lost 2 bases; unmatched junction nucleotides: 9. The CDR3 has 18 residues. The CDR3 loop is CASSLTPWTGVNTGELFF. The CDR3 DNA is TGTGCCAGCAGTTTAACTCCCTGGACAGGGGTAAACACCGGGGAGCTGTTTTTT.

The gene calls are TRBV5-6 and TRBJ2-3, with no clear D. V gave up 4 bases and J gave up 1 base, with 13 bases separating them. The CDR3 runs to 15 residues. CDR1 is SGHDT, CDR2 YYEEEE, per germline. CDR3 sequence: CASSPRQARTDTQYF. CDR3 bases: TGTGCCAGCAGCCCCAGACAAGCCCGCACAGATACGCAGTATTTT.

The V and J genes are TRBV29-1 and TRBJ2-6, with TRBD1 matching 7 bases. The CDR3 is made up of 17 amino acids. V trimming: 3 bases; J trimming: 0 bases; junction bases outside the gene matches: 8. Germline lookup yields CDR1 SQVTM and CDR2 ANQGSEA. CDR3 region: CSVEGQSQSSGANVLTF. The CDR3 nucleotides are TGCAGCGTTGAGGGACAGAGTCAATCCTCTGGGGCCAACGTCCTGACTTTC.

J is TRBJ2-1 and V is TRBV25-1; D might be TRBD1 (5 bases). The CDR3 is 15 amino acids. Germline CDR1 reads MGHDK; CDR2 reads SYGVNS. Between the trimmed V and J ends, which lost 7 bases and 5 bases, there was a span of 18 bases. In nucleotides, the CDR3 is TGTGCCAGCACCAACGGGCCAGACAGAAACAATGAGCAGTTCTTC. Its translation is CASTNGPDRNNEQFF.

CDR3 nucleotides: TGTGCCAGCAGTGAAAGGCGGTCAGGGCAGCCCCAGCATTTT. This codes for CASSERRSGQPQHF. The rearrangement joins TRBV6-1 to TRBJ1-5, with a possible D match to TRBD1 (5 bases). Trimming took off 2 bases at V and 7 bases at J, with 12 bases between the two ends. The V gene's germline CDR1 is MNHNS and CDR2 SASEGT. The CDR3 is 14 amino acids.

This sequence joins TRBV5-1 and TRBJ2-7; no clear D. V lost 3 bases and J lost 6, with 19 bases in between. Germline-derived CDR1 and CDR2 are SGHRS and YFSETQ. The CDR3 totals 15 residues. Here the CDR3 reads CASSSTSRPVSEQYF. In DNA, the CDR3 is TGCGCCAGCAGCTCCACCTCTAGACCGGTTAGCGAGCAGTACTTC.

As DNA, the CDR3 is TGTGCCAGCAGCTTGGAGGCGGGAGCAAGAGATACGCAGTATTTT. Its translation is CASSLEAGARDTQYF. The V call is TRBV5-5, the J call TRBJ2-3; 7 bases line up with TRBD2. The germline CDR1 and CDR2 sequences are SGHKS and YYEKEE (reference sequence). The CDR3 runs to 15 residues. The V gene end was trimmed by 0 bases and the J gene end by 5 bases; junction bases not matched to a gene: 6.

The rearrangement uses TRBV7-2 and TRBJ2-1; D unresolved. Trimming pared 4 bases from V and 7 bases from J, leaving 11 bases between. Germline loops: CDR1 SGHTA, CDR2 FQGNSA. This CDR3 has 13 residues. CDR3 protein: CASSYHSKNEQFF. The DNA for the CDR3 is TGTGCCAGCAGCTACCACTCCAAAAATGAGCAGTTCTTC.